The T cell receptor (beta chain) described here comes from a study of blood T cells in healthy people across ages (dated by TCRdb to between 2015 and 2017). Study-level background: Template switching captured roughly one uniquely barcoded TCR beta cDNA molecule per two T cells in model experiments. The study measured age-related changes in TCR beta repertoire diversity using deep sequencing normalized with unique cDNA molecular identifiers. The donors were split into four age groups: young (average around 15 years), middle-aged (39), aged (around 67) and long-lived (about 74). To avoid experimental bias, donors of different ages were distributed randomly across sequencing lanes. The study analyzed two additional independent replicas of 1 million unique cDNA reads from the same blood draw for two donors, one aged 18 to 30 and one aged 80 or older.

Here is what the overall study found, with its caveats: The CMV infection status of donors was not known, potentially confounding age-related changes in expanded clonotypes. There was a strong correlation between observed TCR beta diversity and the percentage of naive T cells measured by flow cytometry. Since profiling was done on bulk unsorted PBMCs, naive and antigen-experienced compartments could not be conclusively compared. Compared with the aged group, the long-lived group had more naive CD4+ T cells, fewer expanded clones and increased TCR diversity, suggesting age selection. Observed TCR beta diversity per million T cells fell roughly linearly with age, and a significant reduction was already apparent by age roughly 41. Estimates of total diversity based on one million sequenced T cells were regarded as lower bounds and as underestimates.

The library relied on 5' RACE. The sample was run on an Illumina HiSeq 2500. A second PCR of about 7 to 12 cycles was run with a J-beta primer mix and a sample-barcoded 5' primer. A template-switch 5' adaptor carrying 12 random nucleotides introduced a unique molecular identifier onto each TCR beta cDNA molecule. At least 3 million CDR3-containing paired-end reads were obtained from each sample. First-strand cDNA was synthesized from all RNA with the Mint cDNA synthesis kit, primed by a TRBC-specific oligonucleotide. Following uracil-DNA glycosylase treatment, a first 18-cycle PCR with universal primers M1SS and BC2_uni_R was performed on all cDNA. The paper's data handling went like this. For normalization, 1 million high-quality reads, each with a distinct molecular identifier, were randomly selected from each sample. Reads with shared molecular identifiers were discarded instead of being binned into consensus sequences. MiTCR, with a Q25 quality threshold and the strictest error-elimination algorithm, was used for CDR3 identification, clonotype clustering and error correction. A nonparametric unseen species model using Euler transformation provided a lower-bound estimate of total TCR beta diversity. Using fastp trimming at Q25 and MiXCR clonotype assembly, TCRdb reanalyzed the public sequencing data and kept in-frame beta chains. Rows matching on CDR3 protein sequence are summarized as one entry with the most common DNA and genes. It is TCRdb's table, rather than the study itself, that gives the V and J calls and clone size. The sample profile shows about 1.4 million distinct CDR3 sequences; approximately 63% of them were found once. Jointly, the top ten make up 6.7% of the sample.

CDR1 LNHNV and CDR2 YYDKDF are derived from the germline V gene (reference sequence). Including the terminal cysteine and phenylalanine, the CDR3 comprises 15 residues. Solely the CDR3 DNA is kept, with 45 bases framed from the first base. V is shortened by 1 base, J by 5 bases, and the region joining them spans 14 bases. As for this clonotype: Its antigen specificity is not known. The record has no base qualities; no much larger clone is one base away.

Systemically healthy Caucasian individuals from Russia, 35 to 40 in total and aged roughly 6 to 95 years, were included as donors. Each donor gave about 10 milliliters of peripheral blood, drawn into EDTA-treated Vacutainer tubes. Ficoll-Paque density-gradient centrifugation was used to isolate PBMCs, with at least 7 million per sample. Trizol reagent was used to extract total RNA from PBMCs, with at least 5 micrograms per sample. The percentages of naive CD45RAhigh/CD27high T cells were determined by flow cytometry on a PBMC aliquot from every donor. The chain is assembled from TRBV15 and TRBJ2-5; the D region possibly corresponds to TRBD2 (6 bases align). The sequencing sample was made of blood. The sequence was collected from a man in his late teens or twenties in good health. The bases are TGTGCCACCAGCAGAGGGTCTAGCGAGACGGAGACCCAGTACTTC. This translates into CATSRGSSETETQYF.